A selection of T cell receptor beta chains follows, all from one sample in a study of beta chain features in type 1 diabetes. This table comes from immunoSEQ multiplex PCR, and its TCRdb copy is limited to in-frame clones, with some not included. The table shows roughly 310,000 clones, with approximately 11% occurring only once. The sample comprised naive CD4+ T cells from blood. The receptors come from a woman aged 30 to 39 in good health. The CDR3 runs from the conserved cysteine through the conserved F or W.

J gene: TRBJ2-5
V gene: TRBV30
CDR3 length: 15
CDR3 protein: CAWSVGPGGEETQYF

J gene: TRBJ2-1
V gene: TRBV7-6
CDR3 length: 17
CDR3 protein: CASSERTSGRLLNEQFF

J gene: TRBJ2-1
V gene: TRBV18
CDR3 length: 15
CDR3 protein: CASSRTGTGKNEQFF

J gene: TRBJ1-1
V gene: TRBV9
CDR3 length: 14
CDR3 protein: CASSVQGGNTEAFF

J gene: TRBJ2-1
V gene: TRBV29-1
CDR3 length: 15
CDR3 protein: CSVVKTSGRNNEQFF

J gene: TRBJ2-7
V gene: TRBV6-5
CDR3 length: 13
CDR3 protein: CASSLQGTYEQYF

J gene: TRBJ2-7
V gene: TRBV7-2
CDR3 length: 15
CDR3 protein: CASSPHGTGSYEQYF

J gene: TRBJ2-1
V gene: TRBV6-5
CDR3 length: 13
CDR3 protein: CATIGTSDNEQFF

J gene: TRBJ2-5
V gene: TRBV10-3
CDR3 length: 14
CDR3 protein: CATGQDRDQGTQYF

J gene: TRBJ2-1
V gene: TRBV29-1
CDR3 length: 12
CDR3 protein: CSVGLVGNEQFF

J gene: TRBJ2-7
V gene: TRBV18
CDR3 length: 13
CDR3 protein: CASSLQDRYEQYF

J gene: TRBJ2-1
V gene: TRBV4-3
CDR3 length: 13
CDR3 protein: CASSVQGDNEQFF

J gene: TRBJ2-7
V gene: TRBV6-5
CDR3 length: 14
CDR3 protein: CASSYSMGGYEQYF

J gene: TRBJ1-1
V gene: TRBV7-3
CDR3 length: 15
CDR3 protein: CASSLLPGVGRGAFF

J gene: TRBJ1-2
V gene: TRBV4-3
CDR3 length: 16
CDR3 protein: CASSQDTGPLGYGYTF

J gene: TRBJ2-7
V gene: TRBV5-1
CDR3 length: 13
CDR3 protein: CASSVLASHEQYF

J gene: TRBJ2-2
V gene: TRBV2
CDR3 length: 18
CDR3 protein: CASSERRDPGGGTGELFF

J gene: TRBJ2-3
V gene: TRBV6-1
CDR3 length: 16
CDR3 protein: CASSEVGGGNTDTQYF

J gene: TRBJ2-3
V gene: TRBV20-1
CDR3 length: 11
CDR3 protein: CSAPREDTQYF

J gene: TRBJ2-7
V gene: TRBV10-3
CDR3 length: 15
CDR3 protein: CAISESGTGAYEQYF

J gene: TRBJ2-1
V gene: TRBV6-5
CDR3 length: 16
CDR3 protein: CASSYSAGVSYNEQFF

J gene: TRBJ1-1
V gene: TRBV6-1
CDR3 length: 13
CDR3 protein: CASSSQGGTEAFF

J gene: TRBJ2-1
V gene: TRBV29-1
CDR3 length: 14
CDR3 protein: CSAQRGRAYNEQFF

J gene: TRBJ2-5
V gene: TRBV7-2
CDR3 length: 14
CDR3 protein: CASSPRLAGETQYF

J gene: TRBJ2-5
V gene: TRBV11-2
CDR3 length: 14
CDR3 protein: CASSYRGAGKTQYF

J gene: TRBJ1-5
V gene: TRBV30
CDR3 length: 13
CDR3 protein: CAWNFGSNQPQHF

J gene: TRBJ2-3
V gene: TRBV7-3
CDR3 length: 15
CDR3 protein: CASSSGLTSTDTQYF

J gene: TRBJ2-7
V gene: TRBV11-1
CDR3 length: 15
CDR3 protein: CASSIRAGGPYEQYF

J gene: TRBJ2-1
V gene: TRBV19
CDR3 length: 16
CDR3 protein: CASSYRGLNSYNEQFF

J gene: TRBJ2-1
V gene: TRBV6-6
CDR3 length: 14
CDR3 protein: CASSRRQGGREQFF

J gene: TRBJ2-1
V gene: TRBV20-1
CDR3 length: 11
CDR3 protein: CSARDLQGQFF

J gene: TRBJ2-7
V gene: TRBV9
CDR3 length: 17
CDR3 protein: CASSVESQREGFYEQYF

J gene: TRBJ2-7
V gene: TRBV30
CDR3 length: 13
CDR3 protein: CASHSAGGYEQYF

J gene: TRBJ1-3
V gene: TRBV5-6
CDR3 length: 14
CDR3 protein: CASSPKPYGNTIYF

J gene: TRBJ2-5
V gene: TRBV28
CDR3 length: 15
CDR3 protein: CASRSPTGGAETQYF

J gene: TRBJ2-2
V gene: TRBV30
CDR3 length: 14
CDR3 protein: CAWRSPGNTGELFF

J gene: TRBJ2-1
V gene: TRBV2
CDR3 length: 12
CDR3 protein: CASSRGYNEQFF

J gene: TRBJ1-1
V gene: TRBV7-3
CDR3 length: 13
CDR3 protein: CASSFRGLTEAFF

J gene: TRBJ2-5
V gene: TRBV18
CDR3 length: 17
CDR3 protein: CASSPGTGPDWGETQYF

J gene: TRBJ1-5
V gene: TRBV27
CDR3 length: 14
CDR3 protein: CASSLVLGNQPQHF

J gene: TRBJ2-5
V gene: TRBV2
CDR3 length: 19
CDR3 protein: CASSEPVGRREVSRETQYF

J gene: TRBJ2-7
V gene: TRBV15
CDR3 length: 13
CDR3 protein: CATSRNRVREQYF

J gene: TRBJ1-2
V gene: TRBV29-1
CDR3 length: 12
CDR3 protein: CSVVGQALGYTF

J gene: TRBJ2-3
V gene: TRBV9
CDR3 length: 16
CDR3 protein: CASSESGQSGTDTQYF

J gene: TRBJ2-7
V gene: TRBV29-1
CDR3 length: 13
CDR3 protein: CSVSQGPVYEQYF

J gene: TRBJ2-7
V gene: TRBV7-9
CDR3 length: 17
CDR3 protein: CASSLPFGSGRPYEQYF

J gene: TRBJ1-1
V gene: TRBV11-2
CDR3 length: 15
CDR3 protein: CASSSRQAVDTEAFF

J gene: TRBJ1-1
V gene: TRBV4-3
CDR3 length: 13
CDR3 protein: CASSQGGVTKAFF

J gene: TRBJ2-5
V gene: TRBV28
CDR3 length: 15
CDR3 protein: CASSQRGGVQETQYF

J gene: TRBJ2-1
V gene: TRBV30
CDR3 length: 15
CDR3 protein: CAWSVRTSRVNEQFF

J gene: TRBJ2-7
V gene: TRBV7-2
CDR3 length: 15
CDR3 protein: CASSLVGQGDYEQYF

J gene: TRBJ2-7
V gene: TRBV9
CDR3 length: 15
CDR3 protein: CASSSGLAGYGEQYF

J gene: TRBJ2-6
V gene: TRBV7-8
CDR3 length: 18
CDR3 protein: CASSPRQGMGSGANVLTF

J gene: TRBJ2-3
V gene: TRBV5-1
CDR3 length: 14
CDR3 protein: CASSFRIEGDTQYF

J gene: TRBJ2-1
V gene: TRBV19
CDR3 length: 16
CDR3 protein: CASSTRGGGTYNEQFF

J gene: TRBJ2-5
V gene: TRBV6-6
CDR3 length: 11
CDR3 protein: CASSQQETQYF

J gene: TRBJ2-1
V gene: TRBV9
CDR3 length: 15
CDR3 protein: CASSYGLAGTGEQFF